These 18 T cell receptor beta chains were all obtained from the same sample, sequenced in a study of blood T cell repertoires in COVID-19. This table comes from immunoSEQ multiplex PCR, and its TCRdb copy is limited to in-frame clones, with some not included. This table holds about 59,000 clones, more than 60% found once. Sequenced input: peripheral blood. Receptors originate from a woman aged 70-85 years with acute or convalescent COVID-19.

V is TRBV7-9 and J is TRBJ1-2, with D perhaps matching TRBD1 (6 bases). Germline CDR1 reads SEHNR; CDR2 reads FQNEAQ (reference sequence). The length of the CDR3 is 14 residues. The V end lost 5 bases, the J end lost 2 bases, and 12 bases lay between the germline ends. The CDR3 protein is CASSQGGGNYGYTF. The CDR3 DNA reads as TGTGCCAGCAGCCAAGGGGGGGGAAACTATGGCTACACCTTC.

The gene calls are TRBV5-6 and TRBJ2-1, with 11 positions matching TRBD2. Germline V gene data show CDR1 as SGHDT and CDR2 as YYEEEE. With V trimmed by 4 bases and J by 3 bases, 6 bases remained unmatched. This CDR3 has 16 amino acids. The CDR3 DNA reads TGTGCCAGCAGCGCTACTAGCGGGGGCCACTACAATGAGCAGTTCTTC. Protein product: CASSATSGGHYNEQFF.

The chain has TRBV10-2 and TRBJ1-1; 7 bases align to TRBD1. CDR3 length: 14 residues. V shed 2 bases, J shed 1 base, and the junction held 1 base outside the gene matches. Germline V gene lookup returns CDR1 WSHSY and CDR2 SAAADI. This CDR3 is CASSEGTANTEAFF. The CDR3 DNA sequence: TGCGCCAGCAGTGAGGGGACAGCGAACACTGAAGCTTTCTTT.

The chain couples TRBV18 to TRBJ1-2; D unclear. Germline loops: CDR1 KGHSH, CDR2 LQKENI. Trimming removed 1 base at V and 4 bases at J, with 16 bases between. This CDR3 has 16 residues. CDR3 amino acids: CASSPRQDPPLYGYTF. CDR3 nucleotides: TGTGCCAGCTCACCACGGCAGGATCCCCCTCTCTATGGCTACACCTTC.

The chain combines TRBV5-6 with TRBJ2-1, with 13 bases fitting TRBD2. CDR3 size: 17 residues. After removal of 4 bases from V and 9 bases from J, the junction contained 13 bases not matched to a gene. Per germline, CDR1 SGHDT and CDR2 YYEEEE. The CDR3 region is CASSLESLAGGPREQFF. In DNA, the CDR3 is TGTGCCAGCAGCCTTGAATCACTAGCGGGGGGGCCCCGTGAGCAGTTCTTC.

The V gene is TRBV4-2, the J gene TRBJ1-1; 7 bases are a match to TRBD1. The CDR3 is made up of 13 amino acids. Losses at the gene ends were 4 bases for V and 5 bases for J; bases not matched to a gene: 4. Germline V CDR1 and CDR2: LGHNA, YNFKEQ. The CDR3 sequence: CASSPPGGTEAFF. CDR3 nucleotides: TGTGCCAGCAGCCCTCCAGGGGGAACTGAAGCTTTCTTT.

The V and J genes are TRBV5-1 and TRBJ2-7; TRBD1 might be the D (6 bases). V was pared by 4 bases and J by 5 bases, with 16 bases between. The CDR3 is 14 residues long. Germline CDR1 is SGHRS and CDR2 is YFSETQ. The CDR3 here is CASSQGDIGDEQYV. The DNA for the CDR3 is TGCGCCAGCAGCCAAGGGGACATTGGGGACGAGCAGTACGTC.

The V and J genes are TRBV5-1 and TRBJ2-7, with TRBD2 matching over 8 bases. CDR3 length: 14 residues. V was pared by 2 bases and J by 3 bases, with 4 bases of the junction left unmatched. Germline CDR1 reads SGHRS; CDR2 reads YFSETQ. The CDR3 loop reads CASSFSGAYYEQYF. For the CDR3, the DNA is TGCGCCAGCAGCTTTAGCGGGGCGTACTACGAGCAGTACTTC. Based on the CDR3 plus reference TRBV5-1 and TRBJ2-7, the full variable domain is KAGVTQTPRYLIKTRGQQVTLSCSPISGHRSVSWYQQTPGQGLQFLFEYFSETQRNKGNFPGRFSGRQFSNSRSEMNVSTLELGDSALYLCASSFSGAYYEQYFGPGTRLTVT.

This rearrangement joins TRBV11-3 to TRBJ2-5; 9 nucleotides agree with TRBD1. The germline gives CDR1 SGHNT, CDR2 YENEEA. This CDR3 has 16 amino acids. V lost 4 bases and J lost 5; bases outside the gene matches: 11. In nucleotides, the CDR3 is TGTGCCAGCAGCTCCCGAGGACAGGGGTCGGGGGAGACCCAGTACTTC. It translates to CASSSRGQGSGETQYF.

The chain joins TRBV6-4 to TRBJ1-1; possibly TRBD1 for D (6 bases). Per germline, CDR1 MRHNA and CDR2 SNTAGT. The length of the CDR3 is 14 residues. With 2 bases removed from V and 10 bases from J, the gap between germline ends came to 17 bases. CDR3 coding DNA: TGTGCCAGCAGTGACGGCCCGGGGGCGGGGGGAGCTTTCTTT. It codes for CASSDGPGAGGAFF.

The chain uses TRBV3-1 (or the pseudogene TRBV3-2) and TRBJ2-5; possibly TRBD2 for D (7 bases). Trimming took off 2 bases at V and 5 bases at J, with 18 bases between the two ends. CDR3 length: 16 residues. The V gene's germline CDR1 is LGHDT and CDR2 YNNKEL (reference sequence). This chain's CDR3 is CASSQTGGGQAETQYF. DNA of the CDR3: TGTGCCAGCAGCCAAACTGGCGGGGGCCAGGCCGAGACCCAGTACTTC.

CDR3 protein: CASNPTGKNQPQHF. The CDR3 coding sequence is TGTGCCAGCAACCCGACAGGGAAGAATCAGCCCCAGCATTTT. The V call is TRBV27, the J call TRBJ1-5, with TRBD1 matching over 7 bases. The CDR3 contains 14 residues. Germline V CDR1 and CDR2: MNHEY, SMNVEV (reference sequence). The trim removed 7 bases at V and 4 bases at J, leaving 7 bases unmatched.

This clone has just a few counts. This chain joins TRBV5-4 and TRBJ2-1; 12 bases match TRBD2. This CDR3 spans 15 amino acids. The junction had 6 bases not matched to a gene; V was cut back by 4 bases and J by 7 bases. The germline CDR1 and CDR2 sequences are SGHNT and YYREEE (reference sequence). The CDR3 region is CASSPTSGGFNEQFF. The CDR3 DNA follows: TGTGCCAGCAGCCCAACTAGCGGGGGGTTTAATGAGCAGTTCTTC.

V and J are TRBV27 and TRBJ2-3; D remains unclear. V gave up 1 base and J gave up 2 bases, with 10 bases separating them. This CDR3 has 15 amino acids. Germline loops: CDR1 MNHEY, CDR2 SMNVEV (reference sequence). CDR3 protein: CASSLFSLSTDTQYF. The CDR3 DNA reads TGTGCCAGCAGTTTATTTAGCCTTTCCACAGATACGCAGTATTTT.

J is TRBJ1-2 and V is TRBV5-1, with 7 bases aligning to TRBD1. V shed 5 bases, J shed 4 bases, and the junction held 11 bases outside the gene matches. The germline gives CDR1 SGHRS, CDR2 YFSETQ. CDR3 length: 15 residues. The chain's CDR3 is CASRPTGRIGYGYTF. The DNA for the CDR3 is TGCGCCAGCAGGCCGACAGGGCGAATAGGCTATGGCTACACCTTC.

The chain couples TRBV14 to TRBJ2-7, with 7 positions matching TRBD1. Germline CDR1 reads SGHDN; CDR2 reads FVKESK. The CDR3 has 14 amino acids. V was pared by 3 bases and J by 7 bases, with 9 bases of the junction left unmatched. CDR3 amino acids: CASSHLKGAREQYV. CDR3 in DNA: TGTGCCAGCAGCCACCTGAAGGGGGCGAGGGAGCAGTACGTC.

This clone was detected a few times. The V gene is TRBV27, the J gene TRBJ2-5, with D tentatively TRBD1 (6 bases). CDR3 length equals 17 residues. From germline, CDR1 is MNHEY and CDR2 SMNVEV (reference sequence). Trimming pared 6 bases from V and 5 bases from J, leaving 25 bases between. The DNA for the CDR3 is TGTGCCAGCAGCCTCAGGGGACAAGGGTATTCCGGGGAGACCCAGTACTTC. Amino acids: CASSLRGQGYSGETQYF.

The chain joins TRBV24-1 to TRBJ1-2; 7 bases are a match to TRBD1. Germline V lookup: CDR1 KGHDR, CDR2 SFDVKD. The CDR3 totals 14 residues. The V and J ends lost 4 bases and 7 bases, in that order; junction bases with no gene match: 8. The CDR3 reads CATSDPGQDRGYTF. The CDR3 DNA sequence: TGTGCCACCAGTGACCCCGGACAGGATCGTGGCTACACCTTC.